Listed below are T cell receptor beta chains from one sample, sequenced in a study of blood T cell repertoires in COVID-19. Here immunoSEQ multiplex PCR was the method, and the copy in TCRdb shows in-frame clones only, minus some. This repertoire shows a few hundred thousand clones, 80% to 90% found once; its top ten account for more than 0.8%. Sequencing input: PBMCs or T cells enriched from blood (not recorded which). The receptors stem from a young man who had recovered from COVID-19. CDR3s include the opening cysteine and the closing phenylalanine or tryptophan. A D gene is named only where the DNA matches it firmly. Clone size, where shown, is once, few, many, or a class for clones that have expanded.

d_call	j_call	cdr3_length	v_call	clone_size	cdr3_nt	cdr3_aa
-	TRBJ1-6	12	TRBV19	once	TGTGCCAGCAACGGGTATAATTCACCCCTCCACTTT	CASNGYNSPLHF
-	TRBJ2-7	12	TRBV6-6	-	TGTGCCAGCGAAGGGAGCTCCTACGAGCAGTACTTC	CASEGSSYEQYF
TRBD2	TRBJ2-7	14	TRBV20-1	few	TGCAGTGCTAGTATGGGGGAGGGAGCCTACGAGCAGTACTTC	CSASMGEGAYEQYF
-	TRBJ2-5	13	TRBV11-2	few	TGTGCCAGCAGCTTTTCCGGGGAAGAGACCCAGTACTTC	CASSFSGEETQYF
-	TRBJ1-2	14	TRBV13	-	TGTGCCAGCAGCTCACGGGGGGTGGTTGCTGGCTACACCTTC	CASSSRGVVAGYTF
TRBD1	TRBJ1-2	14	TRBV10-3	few	TGTGCCATCAGCGGGACAGGGGACGACTATGGCTACACCTTC	CAISGTGDDYGYTF
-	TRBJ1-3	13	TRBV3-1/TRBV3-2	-	TGTGCCAGCAGCCAAGCGTCTGGAAACACCATATATTTT	CASSQASGNTIYF
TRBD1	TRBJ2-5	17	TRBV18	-	TGTGCCAGCTCACAACAGGACAGGGTCTTGTCAGCTGAGACCCAGTACTTC	CASSQQDRVLSAETQYF
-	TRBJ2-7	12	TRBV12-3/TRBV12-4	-	TGTGCCAGCAGTCCCGACAACTACGAGCAGTACTTC	CASSPDNYEQYF
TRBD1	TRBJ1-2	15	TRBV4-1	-	TGCGCCAGCAGCCAGCCCACCGGGACAGATAATGGCTACACCTTC	CASSQPTGTDNGYTF
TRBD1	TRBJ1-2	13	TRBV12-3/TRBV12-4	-	TGTGCCAGCAGTTTACAGGGGGCGGTTGGCTACACCTTC	CASSLQGAVGYTF
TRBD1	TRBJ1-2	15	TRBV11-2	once	TGTGCCAGCAGCCTCCGGACAGGGGTTAACTATGGCTACACCTTC	CASSLRTGVNYGYTF
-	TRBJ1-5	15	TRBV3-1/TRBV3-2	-	TGTGCCAGCAGCCAAGACGACGGGTGCAATCAGCCCCAGCATTTT	CASSQDDGCNQPQHF
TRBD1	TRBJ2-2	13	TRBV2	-	TGTGCCAGCGGGGAACAGGGGAGCGGGGAGCTGTTTTTT	CASGEQGSGELFF
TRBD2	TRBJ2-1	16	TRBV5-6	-	TGTGCCAGCAGCTTGGTGTCGGTAGCGGGGGAAGGTGAGCAGTTCTTC	CASSLVSVAGEGEQFF
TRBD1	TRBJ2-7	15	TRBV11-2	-	TGTGCCAGCAGCTTAAGGGACAGGGAGGGCTACGAGCAGTACTTC	CASSLRDREGYEQYF
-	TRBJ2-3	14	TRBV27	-	TGTGCCAGCAGTCCTCGCCGGAGTACAGATACGCAGTATTTT	CASSPRRSTDTQYF
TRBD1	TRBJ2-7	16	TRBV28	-	TGTGCCAGCAGTTCCGGGTTATGGGACAGGGTCCACGAGCAGTACTTC	CASSSGLWDRVHEQYF
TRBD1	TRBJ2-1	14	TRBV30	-	TGTGCCTGGAGTGGGACAGGGTATTACAATGAGCAGTTCTTC	CAWSGTGYYNEQFF
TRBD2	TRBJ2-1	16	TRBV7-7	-	TGTGCCAGCAGCTCCGGGACTAGCGGGCGCCTAAATGAGCAGTTCTTC	CASSSGTSGRLNEQFF
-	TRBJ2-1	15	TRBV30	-	TGTGCCTGGAGTGTATGGCGGGATGATAAAAGGGAGCAGTTCTTC	CAWSVWRDDKREQFF
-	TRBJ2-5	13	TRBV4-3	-	TGCGCCAGCAGCACCCGGGTCCAAGAGACCCAGTACTTC	CASSTRVQETQYF
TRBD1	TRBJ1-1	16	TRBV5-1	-	TGCGCCAGCAGCATCACAGGGGTCGTCTTGAACACTGAAGCTTTCTTT	CASSITGVVLNTEAFF
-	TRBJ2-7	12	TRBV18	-	TGTGCCAGCTCACTCTCAGGGAATGAGCAGTACTTC	CASSLSGNEQYF
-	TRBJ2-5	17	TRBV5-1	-	TGCGCCAGCAGCTTTAGGTTGGCGAAGGTTGGGGGGGAGACCCAGTACTTC	CASSFRLAKVGGETQYF
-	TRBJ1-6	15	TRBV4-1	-	TGCGCCAGCAGCCAGCGATTCGGGGGTAATTCACCCCTCCACTTT	CASSQRFGGNSPLHF
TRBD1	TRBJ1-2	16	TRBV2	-	TGTGCCAGCAGTGATTCTTCCGGGACAGGGGCGTATGGCTACACCTTC	CASSDSSGTGAYGYTF
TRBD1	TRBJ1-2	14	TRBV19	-	TGTGCCAGTAGTGAATGGACAGGGGGTGGTGGCTACACCTTC	CASSEWTGGGGYTF
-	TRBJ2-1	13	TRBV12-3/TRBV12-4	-	TGTGCCAGCAGTTTGCAACTCCGCAATGAGCAGTTCTTC	CASSLQLRNEQFF
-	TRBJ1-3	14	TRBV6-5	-	TGTGCCAGCAGATCACTCGGCTCTGGAAACACCATATATTTT	CASRSLGSGNTIYF
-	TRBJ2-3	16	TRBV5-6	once	TGTGCCAGCAGCTTGGTTCATCGGGGTAACACAGATACGCAGTATTTT	CASSLVHRGNTDTQYF
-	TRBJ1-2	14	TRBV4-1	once	TGCGCCAGCAGCCGGGAGGACGGGGGCTATGGCTACACCTTC	CASSREDGGYGYTF
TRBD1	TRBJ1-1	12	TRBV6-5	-	TGTGCCACCCAGGGACAGGGCTCCGAAGCTTTCTTT	CATQGQGSEAFF
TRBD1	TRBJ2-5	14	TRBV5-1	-	TGCGCCAGCAGCCCAGGACAGGGACAAGAGACCCAGTACTTC	CASSPGQGQETQYF
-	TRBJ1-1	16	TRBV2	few	TGTGCCAGCAGCCTGACAAGGCAGGGGAGGAACACTGAAGCTTTCTTT	CASSLTRQGRNTEAFF
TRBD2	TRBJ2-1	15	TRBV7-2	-	TGTGCCAGCAGCTCTAGCGGGGCTTCCTACAATGAGCAGTTCTTC	CASSSSGASYNEQFF
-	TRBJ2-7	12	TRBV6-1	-	TGTGCCAGCAGTTCCGGGTCGTACGAGCAGTACTTC	CASSSGSYEQYF
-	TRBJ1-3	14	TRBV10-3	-	TGTGCCATCAGTGTAGGCGGCTCTGGAAACACCATATATTTT	CAISVGGSGNTIYF
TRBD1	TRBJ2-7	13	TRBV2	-	TGTGCCAGCAGTGTAAACAGGGGTTACGAGCAGTACTTC	CASSVNRGYEQYF
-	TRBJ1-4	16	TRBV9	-	TGTGCCAGCAGCGTAGAGGATCGGCGTGGGAGTGAAAAACTGTTTTTT	CASSVEDRRGSEKLFF
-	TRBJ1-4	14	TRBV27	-	TGTGCCAGCGGCAGACAGCGCGTAAGGGAAAAACTGTTTTTT	CASGRQRVREKLFF
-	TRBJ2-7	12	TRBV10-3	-	TGTGCCATCAGTGAAGAGGTCTACGAGCAGTACTTC	CAISEEVYEQYF
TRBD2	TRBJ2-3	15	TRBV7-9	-	TGTGCCAGCAGCCAAGGACTAGCGCCAACAGATACGCAGTATTTT	CASSQGLAPTDTQYF
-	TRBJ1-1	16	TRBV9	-	TGTGCCAGCAGCTTACACCGGGACTCTAGGAACACTGAAGCTTTCTTT	CASSLHRDSRNTEAFF
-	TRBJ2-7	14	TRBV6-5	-	TGTGCCAGCAGTTACGGTGGACTCCAGTACGAGCAGTACTTC	CASSYGGLQYEQYF
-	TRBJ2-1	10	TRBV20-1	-	TGCAGTGCTTCCTATGAGAGGCAGTTCTTC	CSASYERQFF
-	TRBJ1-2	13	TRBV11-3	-	TGTGCCAGCAGCTTAGATCTGGGCAAGGACTACACCTTC	CASSLDLGKDYTF
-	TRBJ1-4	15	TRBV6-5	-	TGTGCCAGCAGTTCAACCAGGGGAACTAATGAAAAACTGTTTTTT	CASSSTRGTNEKLFF
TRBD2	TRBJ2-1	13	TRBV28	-	TGTGCCAGCAAACCTAGCGGGAGTGCCAATCGGTTCTTC	CASKPSGSANRFF